A selection of T cell receptor beta chains follows, all from one sample in a study of PD-L1 blockade in urothelial cancer. Sequencing was performed with immunoSEQ multiplex PCR; in TCRdb, only in-frame clones are kept and a portion is missing. The table has around 45,000 clones, about 91% seen once. Sequenced here: PBMCs, sampled around atezolizumab (anti-PD-L1) treatment. The receptors were gathered from an elderly man with urothelial cancer. Both conserved end residues are part of each CDR3. The order of the fields is CDR3 protein, CDR3 DNA, J gene, clone size, V gene, D gene. A D gene is named only where the DNA matches it firmly. A row's size may be missing; if present it is once, few, many or a size class.

cdr3_aa: CASSQGGSGRPDTQYF; cdr3_nt: TGTGCCAGCAGCCAGGGGGGAAGCGGGAGGCCGGATACGCAGTATTTT; j_call: TRBJ2-3; clone_size: .; v_call: TRBV7-9; d_call: TRBD2
cdr3_aa: CASSQAGGEAFF; cdr3_nt: TGTGCCAGCAGTCAAGCGGGGGGTGAAGCTTTCTTT; j_call: TRBJ1-1; clone_size: few; v_call: TRBV4-2; d_call: .
cdr3_aa: CASSRVARTSGRNETQYF; cdr3_nt: TGTGCCAGCAGCCGAGTGGCCCGGACTAGCGGGAGAAATGAGACCCAGTACTTC; j_call: TRBJ2-5; clone_size: once; v_call: TRBV7-2; d_call: TRBD2
cdr3_aa: CASRGQGGEAFF; cdr3_nt: TGTGCCAGCAGAGGACAGGGAGGTGAAGCTTTCTTT; j_call: TRBJ1-1; clone_size: few; v_call: TRBV27; d_call: TRBD1
cdr3_aa: CASSLEGTGAYEQYF; cdr3_nt: TGTGCCAGCAGCTTAGAAGGGACAGGGGCCTACGAGCAGTACTTC; j_call: TRBJ2-7; clone_size: .; v_call: TRBV7-2; d_call: TRBD1
cdr3_aa: CASSAGGNTEAFF; cdr3_nt: TGTGCCAGCAGCGCAGGAGGGAACACTGAAGCTTTCTTT; j_call: TRBJ1-1; clone_size: .; v_call: TRBV2; d_call: .
cdr3_aa: CASSLAGGTSGASNTGELFF; cdr3_nt: TGTGCCAGCAGCTTAGCCGGGGGGACTAGCGGGGCCTCGAACACCGGGGAGCTGTTTTTT; j_call: TRBJ2-2; clone_size: .; v_call: TRBV7-2; d_call: TRBD2
cdr3_aa: CASSLVPGANYGYTF; cdr3_nt: TGTGCCAGCAGTTTAGTCCCAGGGGCTAACTATGGCTACACCTTC; j_call: TRBJ1-2; clone_size: .; v_call: TRBV27; d_call: .
cdr3_aa: CASSRGGYEQYF; cdr3_nt: TGTGCCAGCAGCCGGGGAGGGTACGAGCAGTACTTC; j_call: TRBJ2-7; clone_size: .; v_call: TRBV28; d_call: TRBD2
cdr3_aa: CASAGDGLTEAFF; cdr3_nt: TGTGCCAGCGCGGGGGACGGTCTCACTGAAGCTTTCTTT; j_call: TRBJ1-1; clone_size: .; v_call: TRBV28; d_call: .
cdr3_aa: CASSGTGRVNQPQHF; cdr3_nt: TGTGCCAGCAGCGGGACAGGGAGGGTCAATCAGCCCCAGCATTTT; j_call: TRBJ1-5; clone_size: .; v_call: TRBV7-2; d_call: TRBD1
cdr3_aa: CASSSRTGSDEQYF; cdr3_nt: TGTGCCAGCAGCTCAAGGACAGGGTCAGATGAGCAGTACTTC; j_call: TRBJ2-7; clone_size: .; v_call: TRBV11-2; d_call: TRBD1
cdr3_aa: CASSSLGAGMSTDTQYF; cdr3_nt: TGTGCCAGCAGCTCCCTCGGAGCGGGGATGAGCACAGATACGCAGTATTTT; j_call: TRBJ2-3; clone_size: .; v_call: TRBV7-9; d_call: TRBD2
cdr3_aa: CASSFDLNTEAFF; cdr3_nt: TGTGCCAGCAGCTTTGACTTGAACACTGAAGCTTTCTTT; j_call: TRBJ1-1; clone_size: .; v_call: TRBV7-9; d_call: .
cdr3_aa: CASSLGSGVQETQYF; cdr3_nt: TGTGCCAGCAGCTTGGGCAGCGGGGTACAAGAGACCCAGTACTTC; j_call: TRBJ2-5; clone_size: once; v_call: TRBV5-4; d_call: TRBD2
cdr3_aa: CASSESGTKTGELFF; cdr3_nt: TGCGCCAGCAGTGAGTCGGGTACTAAAACCGGGGAGCTGTTTTTT; j_call: TRBJ2-2; clone_size: .; v_call: TRBV10-2; d_call: .
cdr3_aa: CASSPQQGYMNTEAFF; cdr3_nt: TGTGCCAGCAGTCCCCAACAGGGGTACATGAACACTGAAGCTTTCTTT; j_call: TRBJ1-1; clone_size: .; v_call: TRBV28; d_call: TRBD1
cdr3_aa: CASSGQGGYGYTF; cdr3_nt: TGTGCCAGCAGTGGACAGGGAGGCTATGGCTACACCTTC; j_call: TRBJ1-2; clone_size: .; v_call: TRBV2; d_call: TRBD1
cdr3_aa: CASTPGEVGSQHF; cdr3_nt: TGTGCCAGTACACCAGGGGAAGTGGGGTCCCAGCATTTT; j_call: TRBJ1-5; clone_size: .; v_call: TRBV19; d_call: .
cdr3_aa: CASSPSTGNEQYF; cdr3_nt: TGTGCCAGCAGCCCATCCACAGGGAACGAGCAGTACTTC; j_call: TRBJ2-7; clone_size: .; v_call: TRBV7-2; d_call: .
cdr3_aa: CAWSIGTSADTQYF; cdr3_nt: TGTGCCTGGAGTATCGGGACTAGTGCAGATACGCAGTATTTT; j_call: TRBJ2-3; clone_size: .; v_call: TRBV30; d_call: TRBD2
cdr3_aa: CASSLEGGARTGELFF; cdr3_nt: TGTGCCAGCAGCTTGGAGGGGGGGGCGCGAACCGGGGAGCTGTTTTTT; j_call: TRBJ2-2; clone_size: .; v_call: TRBV5-4; d_call: .
cdr3_aa: CASSPRDNYEQYF; cdr3_nt: TGCGCCAGCAGCCCCCGGGACAACTACGAGCAGTACTTC; j_call: TRBJ2-7; clone_size: .; v_call: TRBV4-1; d_call: .
cdr3_aa: CASSLTIGDYEQYF; cdr3_nt: TGTGCCAGCAGCTTGACAATAGGTGACTACGAGCAGTACTTC; j_call: TRBJ2-7; clone_size: .; v_call: TRBV11-2; d_call: .
cdr3_aa: CASSGQGWSNTEAFF; cdr3_nt: TGTGCCAGTAGCGGACAGGGGTGGTCGAACACTGAAGCTTTCTTT; j_call: TRBJ1-1; clone_size: few; v_call: TRBV19; d_call: TRBD1
cdr3_aa: CASSQTGYTNEKLFF; cdr3_nt: TGCGCCAGCAGCCAGACAGGGTACACTAATGAAAAACTGTTTTTT; j_call: TRBJ1-4; clone_size: .; v_call: TRBV5-4; d_call: TRBD1
cdr3_aa: CASSLGLNQPQHF; cdr3_nt: TGTGCCAGCAGCTTGGGTCTCAATCAGCCCCAGCATTTT; j_call: TRBJ1-5; clone_size: .; v_call: TRBV5-6; d_call: .
cdr3_aa: CASSPSLSGRTTDTQYF; cdr3_nt: TGTGCCAGCAGTCCCTCGTTAAGCGGGAGGACCACAGATACGCAGTATTTT; j_call: TRBJ2-3; clone_size: .; v_call: TRBV28; d_call: TRBD2